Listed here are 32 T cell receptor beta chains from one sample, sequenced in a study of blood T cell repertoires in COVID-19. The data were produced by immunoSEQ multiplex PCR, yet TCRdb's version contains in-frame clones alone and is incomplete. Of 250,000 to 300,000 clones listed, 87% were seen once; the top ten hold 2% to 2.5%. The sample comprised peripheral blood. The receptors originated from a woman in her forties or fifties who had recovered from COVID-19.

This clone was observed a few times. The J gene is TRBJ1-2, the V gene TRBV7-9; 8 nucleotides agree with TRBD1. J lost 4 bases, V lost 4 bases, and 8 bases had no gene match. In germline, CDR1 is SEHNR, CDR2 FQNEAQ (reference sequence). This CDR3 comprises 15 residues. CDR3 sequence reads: CASSSGTGDTYGYTF. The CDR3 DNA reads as TGTGCCAGCAGCTCCGGGACAGGAGATACCTATGGCTACACCTTC.

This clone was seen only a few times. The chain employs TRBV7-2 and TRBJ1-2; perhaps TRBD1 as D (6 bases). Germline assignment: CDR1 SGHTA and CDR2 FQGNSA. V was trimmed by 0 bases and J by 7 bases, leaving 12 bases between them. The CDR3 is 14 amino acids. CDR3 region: CASSLALTGFGYTF. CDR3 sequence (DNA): TGTGCCAGCAGCTTAGCCCTAACAGGGTTTGGCTACACCTTC.

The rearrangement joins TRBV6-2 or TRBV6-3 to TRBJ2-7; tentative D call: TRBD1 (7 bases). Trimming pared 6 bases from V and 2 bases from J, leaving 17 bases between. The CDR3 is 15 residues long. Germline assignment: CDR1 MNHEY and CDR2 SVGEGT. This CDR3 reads CASSLGGPGAYEQYF. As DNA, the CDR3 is TGTGCCAGCAGCCTAGGGGGCCCGGGGGCCTACGAGCAGTACTTC.

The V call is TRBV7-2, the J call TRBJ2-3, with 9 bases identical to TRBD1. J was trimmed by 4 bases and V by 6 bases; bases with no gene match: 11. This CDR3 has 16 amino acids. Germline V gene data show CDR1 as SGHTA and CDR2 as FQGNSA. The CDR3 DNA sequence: TGTGCCAGCAGTCGCCAAGGACAGGGGCTGGCAGATACGCAGTATTTT. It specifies CASSRQGQGLADTQYF.

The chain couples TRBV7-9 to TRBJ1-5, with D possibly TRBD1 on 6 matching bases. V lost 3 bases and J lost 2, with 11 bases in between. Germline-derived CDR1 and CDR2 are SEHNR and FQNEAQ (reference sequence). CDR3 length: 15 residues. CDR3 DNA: TGTGCCAGCAGCTTTACAGGGATGGGCAATCAGCCCCAGCATTTT. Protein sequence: CASSFTGMGNQPQHF.

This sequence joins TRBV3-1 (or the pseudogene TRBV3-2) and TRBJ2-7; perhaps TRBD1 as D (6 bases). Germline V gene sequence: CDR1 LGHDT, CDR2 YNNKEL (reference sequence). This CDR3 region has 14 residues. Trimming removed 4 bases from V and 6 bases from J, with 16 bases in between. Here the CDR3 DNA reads TGTGCCAGCAGCCTCGCCCCGAGGGGGAGCGAGCAGTACTTC. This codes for CASSLAPRGSEQYF.

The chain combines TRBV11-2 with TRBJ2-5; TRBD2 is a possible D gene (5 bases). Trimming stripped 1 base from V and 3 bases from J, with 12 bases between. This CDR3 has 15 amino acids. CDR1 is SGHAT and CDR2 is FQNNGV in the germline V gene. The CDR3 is CASSLAGGPKETQYF. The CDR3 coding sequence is TGTGCCAGCAGCTTAGCAGGCGGGCCGAAAGAGACCCAGTACTTC.

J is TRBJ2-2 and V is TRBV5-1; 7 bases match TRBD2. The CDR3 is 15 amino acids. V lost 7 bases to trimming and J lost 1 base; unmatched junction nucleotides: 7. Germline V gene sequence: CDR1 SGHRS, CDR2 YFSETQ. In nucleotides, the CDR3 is TGCGCCAGCTTTCGCACGGGGGGGAACACCGGGGAGCTGTTTTTT. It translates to CASFRTGGNTGELFF.

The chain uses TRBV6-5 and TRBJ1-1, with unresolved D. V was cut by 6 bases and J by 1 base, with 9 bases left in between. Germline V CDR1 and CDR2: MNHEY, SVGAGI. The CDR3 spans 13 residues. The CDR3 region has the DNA TGTGCCAGCAGGGTGGCGGGGAACACTGAAGCTTTCTTT. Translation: CASRVAGNTEAFF.

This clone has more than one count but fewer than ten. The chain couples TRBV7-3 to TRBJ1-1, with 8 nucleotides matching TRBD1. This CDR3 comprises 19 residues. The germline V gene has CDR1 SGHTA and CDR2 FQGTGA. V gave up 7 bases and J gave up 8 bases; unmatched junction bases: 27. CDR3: CASTPGPRPLSTGVREAFF. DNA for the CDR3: TGTGCCAGCACCCCAGGCCCCAGACCCTTATCGACAGGGGTGAGGGAAGCTTTCTTT. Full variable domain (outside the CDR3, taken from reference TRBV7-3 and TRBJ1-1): GAGVSQTPSNKVTEKGKYVELRCDPISGHTALYWYRQSLGQGPEFLIYFQGTGAADDSGLPNDRFFAVRPEGSVSTLKIQRTERGDSAVYLCASTPGPRPLSTGVREAFFGQGTRLTVV.

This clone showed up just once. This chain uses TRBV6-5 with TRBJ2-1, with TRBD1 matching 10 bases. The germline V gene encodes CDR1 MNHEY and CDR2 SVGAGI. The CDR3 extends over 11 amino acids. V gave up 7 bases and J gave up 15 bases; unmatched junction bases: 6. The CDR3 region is CASIWGTGVFF. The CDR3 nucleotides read TGTGCCAGCATCTGGGGGACAGGGGTGTTCTTC.

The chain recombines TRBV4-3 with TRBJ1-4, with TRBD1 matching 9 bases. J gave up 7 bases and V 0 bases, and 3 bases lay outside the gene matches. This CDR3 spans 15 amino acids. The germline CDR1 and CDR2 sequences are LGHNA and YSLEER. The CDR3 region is CASSQEGQGSEKLFF. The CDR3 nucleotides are TGCGCCAGCAGCCAAGAAGGACAGGGGAGTGAAAAACTGTTTTTT.

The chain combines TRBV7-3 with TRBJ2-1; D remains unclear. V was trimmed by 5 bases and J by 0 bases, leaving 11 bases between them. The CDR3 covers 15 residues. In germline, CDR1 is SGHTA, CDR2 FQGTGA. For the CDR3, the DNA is TGTGCCAGCAGCCCCTCAGCGACCTCCTACAATGAGCAGTTCTTC. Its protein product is CASSPSATSYNEQFF.

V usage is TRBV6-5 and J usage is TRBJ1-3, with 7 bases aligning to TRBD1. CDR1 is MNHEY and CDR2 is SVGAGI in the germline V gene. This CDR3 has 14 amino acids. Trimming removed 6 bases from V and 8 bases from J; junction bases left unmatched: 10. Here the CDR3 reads CASSLDRVVDTIYF. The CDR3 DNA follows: TGTGCCAGCAGCCTCGACAGGGTAGTTGACACCATATATTTT.

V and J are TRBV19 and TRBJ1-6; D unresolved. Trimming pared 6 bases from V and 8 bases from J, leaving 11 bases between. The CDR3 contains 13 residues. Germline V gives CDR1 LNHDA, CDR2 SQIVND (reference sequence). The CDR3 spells CASSRTGDSPLHF. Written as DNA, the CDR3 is TGTGCCAGTAGCAGGACGGGAGATTCACCCCTCCACTTT. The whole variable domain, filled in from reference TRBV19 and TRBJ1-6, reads DGGITQSPKYLFRKEGQNVTLSCEQNLNHDAMYWYRQDPGQGLRLIYYSQIVNDFQKGDIAEGYSVSREKKESFPLTVTSAQKNPTAFYLCASSRTGDSPLHFGNGTRLTVT.

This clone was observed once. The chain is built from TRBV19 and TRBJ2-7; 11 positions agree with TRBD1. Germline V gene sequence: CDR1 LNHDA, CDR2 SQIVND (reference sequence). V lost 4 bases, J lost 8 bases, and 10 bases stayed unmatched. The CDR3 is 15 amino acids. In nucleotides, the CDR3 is TGTGCCAGTAGTAGCGGGGACAGGGGGGTTGTTAAGCAGTACTTC. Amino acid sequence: CASSSGDRGVVKQYF.

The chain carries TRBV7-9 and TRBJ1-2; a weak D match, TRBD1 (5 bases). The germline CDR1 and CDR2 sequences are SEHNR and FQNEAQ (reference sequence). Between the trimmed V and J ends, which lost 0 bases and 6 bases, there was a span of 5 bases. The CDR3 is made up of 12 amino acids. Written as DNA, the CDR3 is TGTGCCAGCAGCTTAGCAGGGGATGGCTACACCTTC. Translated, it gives CASSLAGDGYTF.

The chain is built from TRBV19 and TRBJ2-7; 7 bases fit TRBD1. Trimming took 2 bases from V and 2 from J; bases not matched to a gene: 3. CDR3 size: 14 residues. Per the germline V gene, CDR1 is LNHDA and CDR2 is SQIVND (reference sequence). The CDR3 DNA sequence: TGTGCCAGTAGTATAATGCAGGGGGCCTACGAGCAGTACTTC. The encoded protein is CASSIMQGAYEQYF. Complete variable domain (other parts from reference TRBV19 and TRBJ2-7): DGGITQSPKYLFRKEGQNVTLSCEQNLNHDAMYWYRQDPGQGLRLIYYSQIVNDFQKGDIAEGYSVSREKKESFPLTVTSAQKNPTAFYLCASSIMQGAYEQYFGPGTRLTVT.

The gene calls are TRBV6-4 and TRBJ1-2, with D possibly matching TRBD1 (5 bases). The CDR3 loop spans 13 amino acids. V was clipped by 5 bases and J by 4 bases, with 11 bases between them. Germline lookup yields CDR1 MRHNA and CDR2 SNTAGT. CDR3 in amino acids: CASSRSGGYGYTF. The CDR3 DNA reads TGTGCCAGCAGTCGTTCGGGGGGCTATGGCTACACCTTC.

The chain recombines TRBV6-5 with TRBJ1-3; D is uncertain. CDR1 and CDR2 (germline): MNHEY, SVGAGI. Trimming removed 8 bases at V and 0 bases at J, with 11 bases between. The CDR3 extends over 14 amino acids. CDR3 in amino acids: CASRGKNSGNTIYF. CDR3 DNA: TGTGCCAGCCGCGGGAAAAACTCTGGAAACACCATATATTTT.

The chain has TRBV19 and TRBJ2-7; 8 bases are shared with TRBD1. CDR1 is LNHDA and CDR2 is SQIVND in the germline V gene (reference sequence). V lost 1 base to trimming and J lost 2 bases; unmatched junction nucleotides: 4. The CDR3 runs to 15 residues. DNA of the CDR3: TGTGCCAGTAGTATAGCCGGGACAGGTCCCTACGAGCAGTACTTC. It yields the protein CASSIAGTGPYEQYF.

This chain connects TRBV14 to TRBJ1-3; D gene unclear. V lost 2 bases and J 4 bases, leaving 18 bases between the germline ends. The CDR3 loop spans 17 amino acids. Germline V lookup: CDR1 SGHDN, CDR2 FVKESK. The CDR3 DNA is TGTGCCAGCAGCCAATTTCGAGGGAAGGTTGGAGGAAACACCATATATTTT. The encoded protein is CASSQFRGKVGGNTIYF.

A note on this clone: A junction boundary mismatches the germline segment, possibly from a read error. The CDR3 protein is CACSFGGTGGHYNEQFF. Here the CDR3 DNA reads TGTGCCTGTAGTTTTGGGGGCACGGGGGGGCACTACAATGAGCAGTTCTTC. The J gene is TRBJ2-1, the V gene TRBV19; 8 nucleotides line up with TRBD2. Looked up from germline, CDR1 is LNHDA and CDR2 is SQIVND (reference sequence). The CDR3 length is 17 residues.

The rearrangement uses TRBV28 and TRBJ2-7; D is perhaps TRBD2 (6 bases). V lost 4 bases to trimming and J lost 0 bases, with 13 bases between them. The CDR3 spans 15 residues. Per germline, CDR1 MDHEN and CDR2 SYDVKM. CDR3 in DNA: TGTGCCAGCAGTTGGGGACTCTCCAGCTCCTACGAGCAGTACTTC. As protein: CASSWGLSSSYEQYF.

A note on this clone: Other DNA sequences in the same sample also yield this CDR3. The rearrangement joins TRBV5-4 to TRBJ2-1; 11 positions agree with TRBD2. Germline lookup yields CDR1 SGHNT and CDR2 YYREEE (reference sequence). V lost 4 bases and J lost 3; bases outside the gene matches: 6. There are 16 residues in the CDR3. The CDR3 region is CASSRTTSGSYNEQFF. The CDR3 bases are TGTGCCAGCAGCCGAACAACTAGCGGGAGCTACAATGAGCAGTTCTTC.

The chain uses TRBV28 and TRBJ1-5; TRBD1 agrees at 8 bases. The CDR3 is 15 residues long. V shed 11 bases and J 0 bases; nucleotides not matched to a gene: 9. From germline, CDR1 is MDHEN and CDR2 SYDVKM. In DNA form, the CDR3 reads TGTGCCGAGCCCAGGGGGCAATATAGCAATCAGCCCCAGCATTTT. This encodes CAEPRGQYSNQPQHF.

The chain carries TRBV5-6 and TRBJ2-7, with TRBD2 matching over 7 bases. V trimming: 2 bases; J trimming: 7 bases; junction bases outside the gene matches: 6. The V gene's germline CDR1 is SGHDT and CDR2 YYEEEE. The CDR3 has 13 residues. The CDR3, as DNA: TGTGCCAGCAGCTTCGGGGGAGCGGGGGAGCAGTACTTC. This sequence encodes CASSFGGAGEQYF.

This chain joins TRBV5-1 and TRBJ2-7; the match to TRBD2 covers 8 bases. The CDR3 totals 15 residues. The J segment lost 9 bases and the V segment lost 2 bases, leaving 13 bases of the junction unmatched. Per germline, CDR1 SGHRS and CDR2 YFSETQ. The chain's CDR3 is CASSFTGTRGDLQYF. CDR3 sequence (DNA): TGCGCCAGCAGCTTCACCGGGACTAGAGGGGACCTGCAGTACTTC.

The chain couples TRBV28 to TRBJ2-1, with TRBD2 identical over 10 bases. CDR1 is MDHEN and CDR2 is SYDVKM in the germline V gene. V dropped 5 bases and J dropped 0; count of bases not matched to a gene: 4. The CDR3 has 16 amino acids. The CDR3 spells CASSPSSGSSYNEQFF. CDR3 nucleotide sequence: TGTGCCAGCAGTCCCTCTAGCGGGAGCTCCTACAATGAGCAGTTCTTC.

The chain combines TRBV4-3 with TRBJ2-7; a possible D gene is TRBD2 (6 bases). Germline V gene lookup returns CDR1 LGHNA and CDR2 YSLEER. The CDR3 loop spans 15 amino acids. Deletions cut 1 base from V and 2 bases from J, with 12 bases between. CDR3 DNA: TGCGCCAGCAGCCAAGTGGAGGGCGGGGCCTACGAGCAGTACTTC. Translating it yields CASSQVEGGAYEQYF.

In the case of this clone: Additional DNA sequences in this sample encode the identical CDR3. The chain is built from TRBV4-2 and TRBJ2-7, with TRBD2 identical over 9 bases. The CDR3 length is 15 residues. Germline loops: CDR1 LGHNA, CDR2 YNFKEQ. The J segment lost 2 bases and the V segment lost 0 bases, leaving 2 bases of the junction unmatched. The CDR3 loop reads CASSQDSGGPYEQYF. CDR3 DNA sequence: TGTGCCAGCAGCCAAGATAGCGGGGGACCCTACGAGCAGTACTTC.

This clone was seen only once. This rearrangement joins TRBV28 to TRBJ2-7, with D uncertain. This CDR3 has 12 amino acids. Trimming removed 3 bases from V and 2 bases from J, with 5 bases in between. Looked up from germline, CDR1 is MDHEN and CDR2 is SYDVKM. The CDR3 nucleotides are TGTGCCAGCAGTTTCGGTCCCTACGAGCAGTACTTC. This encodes CASSFGPYEQYF.